The present T cell receptor (beta chain) was sequenced within a study of PD-L1 blockade in urothelial cancer. In the study overall: The analyses of blood took place 3 weeks (second dose) and 6 weeks after treatment start.

The table came from immunoSEQ multiplex PCR; TCRdb's copy has only in-frame clones and leaves some out. The sample holds tens of thousands of clones, over 70% seen once. As concerns this clone: The target antigen is unknown.

Study conclusions and caveats: Blood clones associated with the tumor expanded more at 3 weeks in durable-benefit patients.

Trimming cost V 7 bases and J 6 bases; bases outside gene matches: 11. This CDR3 has 14 residues. Germline loops: CDR1 MDHEN, CDR2 SYDVKM. The input for sequencing was PBMCs, taken around atezolizumab (anti-PD-L1) treatment. The gene calls are TRBV28 and TRBJ2-7, with TRBD2 identical over 8 bases. The TCR comes from a man between 65 and 85 years old with urothelial cancer. The chain's CDR3 is CASTFRRGGFEQYF. CDR3 DNA: TGTGCCAGCACCTTTCGGCGCGGGGGGTTCGAGCAGTACTTC.